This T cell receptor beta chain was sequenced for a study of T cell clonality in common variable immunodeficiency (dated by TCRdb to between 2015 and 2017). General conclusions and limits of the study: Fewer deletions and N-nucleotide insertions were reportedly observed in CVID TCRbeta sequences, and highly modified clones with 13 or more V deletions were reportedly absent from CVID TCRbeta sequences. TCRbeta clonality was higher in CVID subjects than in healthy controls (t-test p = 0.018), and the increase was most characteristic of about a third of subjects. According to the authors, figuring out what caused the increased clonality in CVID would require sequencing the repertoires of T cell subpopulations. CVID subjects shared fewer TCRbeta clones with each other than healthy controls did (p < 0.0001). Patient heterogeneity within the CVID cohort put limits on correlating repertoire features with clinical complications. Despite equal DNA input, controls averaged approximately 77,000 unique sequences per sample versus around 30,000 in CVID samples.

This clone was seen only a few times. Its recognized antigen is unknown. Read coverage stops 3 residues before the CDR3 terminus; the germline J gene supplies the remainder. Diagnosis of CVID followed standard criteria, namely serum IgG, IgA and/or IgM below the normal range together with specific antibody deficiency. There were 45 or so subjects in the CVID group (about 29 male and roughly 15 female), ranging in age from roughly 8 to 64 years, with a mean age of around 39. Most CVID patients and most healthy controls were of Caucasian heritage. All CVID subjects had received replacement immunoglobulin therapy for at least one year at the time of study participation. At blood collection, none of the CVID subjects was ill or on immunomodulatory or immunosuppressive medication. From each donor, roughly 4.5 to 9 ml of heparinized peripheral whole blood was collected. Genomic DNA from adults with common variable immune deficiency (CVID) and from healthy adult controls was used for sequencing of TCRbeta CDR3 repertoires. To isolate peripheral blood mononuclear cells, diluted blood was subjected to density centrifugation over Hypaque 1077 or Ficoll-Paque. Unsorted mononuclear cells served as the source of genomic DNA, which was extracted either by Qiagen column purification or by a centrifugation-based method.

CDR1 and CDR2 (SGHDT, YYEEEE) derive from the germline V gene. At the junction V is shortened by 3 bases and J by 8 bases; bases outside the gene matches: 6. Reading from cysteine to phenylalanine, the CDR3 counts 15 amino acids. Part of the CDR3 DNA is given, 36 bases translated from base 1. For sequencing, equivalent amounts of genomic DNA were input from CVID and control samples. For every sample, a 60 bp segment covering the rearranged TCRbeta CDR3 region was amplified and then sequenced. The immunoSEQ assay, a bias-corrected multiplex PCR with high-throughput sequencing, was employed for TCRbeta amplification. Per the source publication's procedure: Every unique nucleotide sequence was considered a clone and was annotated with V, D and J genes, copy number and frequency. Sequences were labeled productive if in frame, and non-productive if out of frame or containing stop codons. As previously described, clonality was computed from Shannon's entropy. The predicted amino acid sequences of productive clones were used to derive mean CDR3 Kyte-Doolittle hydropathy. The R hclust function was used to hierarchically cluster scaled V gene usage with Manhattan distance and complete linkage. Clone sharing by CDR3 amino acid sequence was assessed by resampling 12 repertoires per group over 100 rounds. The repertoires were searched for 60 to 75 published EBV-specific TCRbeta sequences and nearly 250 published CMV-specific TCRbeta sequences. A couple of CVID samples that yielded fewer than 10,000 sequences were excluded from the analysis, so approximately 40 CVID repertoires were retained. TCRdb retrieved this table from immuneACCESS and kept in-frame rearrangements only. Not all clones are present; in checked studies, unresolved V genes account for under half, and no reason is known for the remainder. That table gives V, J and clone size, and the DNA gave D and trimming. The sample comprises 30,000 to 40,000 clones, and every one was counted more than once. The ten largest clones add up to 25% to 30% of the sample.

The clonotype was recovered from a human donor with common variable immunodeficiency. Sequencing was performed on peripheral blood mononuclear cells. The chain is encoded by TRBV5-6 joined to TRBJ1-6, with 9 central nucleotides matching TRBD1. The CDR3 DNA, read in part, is TGTGCCAGCAGCTCTGGGACAGGGAATTATTCACCC. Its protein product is CASSSGTGNYSP. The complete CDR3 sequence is CASSSGTGNYSPLHF.